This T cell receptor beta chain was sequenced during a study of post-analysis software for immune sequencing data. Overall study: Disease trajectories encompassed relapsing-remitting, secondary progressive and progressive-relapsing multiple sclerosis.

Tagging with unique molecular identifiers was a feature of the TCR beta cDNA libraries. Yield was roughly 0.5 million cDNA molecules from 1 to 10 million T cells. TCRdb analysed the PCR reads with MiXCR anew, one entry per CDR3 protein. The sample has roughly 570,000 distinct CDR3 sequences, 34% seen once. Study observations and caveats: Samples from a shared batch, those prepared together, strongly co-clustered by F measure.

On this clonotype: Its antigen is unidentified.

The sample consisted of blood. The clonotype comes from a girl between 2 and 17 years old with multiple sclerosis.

The CDR3 coding sequence is TGTGCCAGCAGCCCCGCGGCTAGCCGTTGCGATGAGCAGTTCTTC. It encodes CASSPAASRCDEQFF. This chain connects TRBV7-3 to TRBJ2-1; a possible D gene is TRBD2 (5 bases). Trimming removed 5 bases at V and 8 bases at J, with 19 bases between. The CDR3 has 15 amino acids. Germline loops: CDR1 SGHTA, CDR2 FQGTGA.